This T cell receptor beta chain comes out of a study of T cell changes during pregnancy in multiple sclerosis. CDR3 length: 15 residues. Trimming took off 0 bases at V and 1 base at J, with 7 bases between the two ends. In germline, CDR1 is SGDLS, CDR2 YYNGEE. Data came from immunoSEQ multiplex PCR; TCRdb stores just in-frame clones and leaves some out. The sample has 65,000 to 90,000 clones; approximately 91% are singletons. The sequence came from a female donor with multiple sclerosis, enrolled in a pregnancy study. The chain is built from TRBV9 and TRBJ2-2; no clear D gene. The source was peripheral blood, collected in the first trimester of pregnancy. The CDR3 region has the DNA TGTGCCAGCAGCGTAGTCGCAGGGAACACCGGGGAGCTGTTTTTT. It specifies CASSVVAGNTGELFF.